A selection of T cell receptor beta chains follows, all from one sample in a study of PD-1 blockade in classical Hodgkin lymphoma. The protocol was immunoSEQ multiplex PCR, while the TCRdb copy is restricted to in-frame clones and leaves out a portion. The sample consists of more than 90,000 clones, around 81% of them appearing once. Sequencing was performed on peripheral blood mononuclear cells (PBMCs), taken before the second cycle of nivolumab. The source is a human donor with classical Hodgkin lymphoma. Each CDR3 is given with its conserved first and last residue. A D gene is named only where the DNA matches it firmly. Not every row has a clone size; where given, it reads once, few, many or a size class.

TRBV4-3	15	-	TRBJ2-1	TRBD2	CASSQVLAGGGEQFF	TGCGCCAGCAGCCAAGTTCTAGCGGGAGGAGGTGAGCAGTTCTTC
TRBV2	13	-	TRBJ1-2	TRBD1	CASRQQGIYGYTF	TGTGCCAGCAGGCAACAGGGGATCTATGGCTACACCTTC
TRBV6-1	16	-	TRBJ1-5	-	CASSESPGPSNQPQHF	TGTGCCAGCAGTGAGTCCCCAGGGCCTAGCAATCAGCCCCAGCATTTT
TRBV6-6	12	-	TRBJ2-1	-	CASSYSSREWFF	TGTGCCAGCAGTTACTCGAGCCGGGAGTGGTTCTTC
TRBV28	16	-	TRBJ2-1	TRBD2	CASSLNPLLAANEQFF	TGTGCCAGCAGTTTAAACCCTTTACTAGCGGCCAATGAGCAGTTCTTC
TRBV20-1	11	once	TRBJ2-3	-	CSAEGELGQYF	TGCAGTGCTGAGGGGGAGCTGGGACAGTATTTT
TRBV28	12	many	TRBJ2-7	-	CASSFEQYEQYF	TGTGCCAGCAGTTTCGAGCAATACGAGCAGTACTTC
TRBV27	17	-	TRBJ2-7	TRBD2	CASRKRALADPSYEQYF	TGTGCCAGCAGGAAAAGGGCGCTAGCGGACCCCTCCTACGAGCAGTACTTC
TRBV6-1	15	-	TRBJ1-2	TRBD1	CASIGQGASPGGYTF	TGTGCCAGCATCGGACAGGGGGCTAGCCCGGGGGGCTACACCTTC
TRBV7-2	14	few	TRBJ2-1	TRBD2	CATSTSAADNEQFF	TGTGCCACCTCAACTAGCGCCGCAGACAATGAGCAGTTCTTC
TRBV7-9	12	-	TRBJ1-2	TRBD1	CASSEGTGGYTF	TGTGCCAGCAGCGAGGGGACAGGGGGCTACACCTTC